Below are 32 T cell receptor beta chains sequenced from a single sample in a study of blood T cells in healthy people across ages. The second PCR ran about 6 to 12 cycles with a sample-barcoded 5' primer and J-beta primers. TCRdb re-analysed the 5' RACE reads in MiXCR, keeping a single row per CDR3 protein. The sample lists approximately 800,000 distinct CDR3 sequences; 20% to 25% were seen once. These data also formed part of another study, on T cells of mothers and their children.

The sequenced sample consisted of blood. The receptor source for this set is a boy between 10 and 17 years old in good health.

This clonotype was counted a few times. No DNA is shown, since the ends of the CDR3 on it are uncertain; the CDR3 is the one TCRdb lists. The CDR3 is CASSSSGASNQPQHF. The V gene is TRBV6-2 or TRBV6-3, the J gene TRBJ1-5; the table names TRBD1, a call not compared with the DNA. Germline V lookup: CDR1 MNHEY, CDR2 SVGEGT. The CDR3 is 15 amino acids in total, end residues counted.

This rearrangement joins TRBV7-2 to TRBJ2-3, with D uncertain. Germline V gives CDR1 SGHTA, CDR2 FQGNSA. V lost 6 bases and J 2 bases, leaving 9 bases between the germline ends. The CDR3 has 13 residues. The CDR3 loop reads CASSEDNTDTQYF. In nucleotides, the CDR3 is TGTGCCAGCAGTGAGGATAACACAGATACGCAGTATTTT.

A remark on this clonotype: Compared with germline, one end of the junction differs, possibly owing to a read error. The chain is built from TRBV28 and TRBJ2-1; 10 nucleotides align to TRBD1. Germline V gives CDR1 MDHEN, CDR2 SYDVKM. The CDR3 contains 16 residues. The CDR3 loop is CASSGVGDRGYNEQFF. The CDR3 coding sequence is TGTGCCAGCAGTGGGGTGGGGGACAGGGGCTACAATGAGCAGTTTTTC.

This clonotype came up a few times. The gene calls are TRBV28 and TRBJ2-5; possibly TRBD2 for D (6 bases). The CDR3 length is 16 residues. V lost 2 bases to trimming and J lost 4 bases, with 17 bases between them. Germline V gene lookup returns CDR1 MDHEN and CDR2 SYDVKM. CDR3 bases: TGTGCCAGCAGTTTAACCGGGAGTGGGCTAGGAGAGACCCAGTACTTC. It encodes CASSLTGSGLGETQYF.

This clonotype was recorded a few times. The rearrangement joins TRBV4-3 to TRBJ2-1; 7 bases line up with TRBD1. The CDR3 covers 16 residues. Trimming at V came to 0 bases and at J to 3 bases, leaving 5 bases not matched to a gene. Looked up from germline, CDR1 is LGHNA and CDR2 is YSLEER. CDR3 DNA sequence: TGCGCCAGCAGCCAAGAGGGGTCAGGGGGCTACAATGAGCAGTTCTTC. This gives the protein CASSQEGSGGYNEQFF.

This sequence joins TRBV9 and TRBJ2-3; 9 bases line up with TRBD2. V lost 2 bases and J lost 4; bases outside the gene matches: 5. Germline CDR1 reads SGDLS; CDR2 reads YYNGEE. The CDR3 contains 15 residues. For the CDR3, the DNA is TGTGCCAGCAGCGTCCGGGCGGGGGGGCCAGATACGCAGTATTTT. Translated: CASSVRAGGPDTQYF.

This chain's CDR3 is CASTRKLAGRPYEQYF. The DNA of the CDR3 is TGTGCCAGCACCAGAAAACTAGCGGGGCGTCCCTACGAGCAGTACTTC. V and J are TRBV28 and TRBJ2-7, with 10 bases aligning to TRBD2. V lost 7 bases and J lost 2; bases outside the gene matches: 11. Germline V gives CDR1 MDHEN, CDR2 SYDVKM. The CDR3 loop spans 16 amino acids.

This clonotype was observed a few times. The chain employs TRBV21-1 and TRBJ1-5. TRBV21-1 has pseudogene status. The CDR3 totals 15 residues. The CDR3 region has the DNA TGTGCCAGCAGCTCAAGGGCCCACGAACATCAGCCCCAGCATTTT. Amino acid sequence: CASSSRAHEHQPQHF.

This clonotype was detected a few times. This chain joins TRBV29-1 and TRBJ2-7, with D tentatively TRBD1 or TRBD2 (5 bases each). Germline loops: CDR1 SQVTM, CDR2 ANQGSEA. The CDR3 has 17 amino acids. Trimming took 1 base from V and 1 from J, leaving 20 bases between them. For the CDR3, the DNA is TGCAGCGTTGAAGTGTCTCATCATGGGGGTGCGTCCTACGAGCAGTACTTC. Encoded protein: CSVEVSHHGGASYEQYF.

CDR3 protein: CASSEEGGPGDTEAFF. The CDR3 region has the DNA TGTGCCAGCAGTGAAGAGGGGGGGCCGGGGGACACTGAAGCTTTCTTT. This rearrangement joins TRBV2 to TRBJ1-1; D is possibly TRBD1 (6 bases). Germline assignment: CDR1 SNHLY and CDR2 FYNNEI. This CDR3 is built from 16 residues. Trimming pared 1 base from V and 3 bases from J, leaving 15 bases between.

The V gene is TRBV15, the J gene TRBJ2-5; the match to TRBD2 covers 13 bases. CDR3 length: 16 amino acids. V trimming: 6 bases; J trimming: 1 base; junction bases outside the gene matches: 5. Germline lookup yields CDR1 LNHNV and CDR2 YYDKDF (reference sequence). The CDR3 spells CATSHGTSGAQETQYF. In DNA, the CDR3 is TGTGCCACCAGTCACGGGACTAGCGGGGCCCAAGAGACCCAGTACTTC.

This clonotype was detected only a few times. The gene calls are TRBV7-8 and TRBJ2-7, with a possible D match to TRBD1 (6 bases). Per germline, CDR1 SGHVS and CDR2 FQNEAQ. V lost 5 bases to trimming and J lost 9 bases, with 26 bases between them. The CDR3 spans 16 residues. The CDR3 is CASSHAGQSYLRVQYF. The CDR3 nucleotides are TGTGCCAGCAGCCACGCCGGACAGTCATACCTACGAGTGCAGTACTTC.

At least ten counts were recorded for this clonotype. The chain combines TRBV28 with TRBJ1-5, with D unresolved. Trimming cost V 2 bases and J 4 bases, with 3 bases left between them. Germline V gene lookup returns CDR1 MDHEN and CDR2 SYDVKM. The length of the CDR3 is 12 residues. CDR3 in amino acids: CASSLPNQPQHF. The DNA of the CDR3 is TGTGCCAGCAGTTTACCGAATCAGCCCCAGCATTTT.

V usage is TRBV7-3 and J usage is TRBJ2-1, with D unclear. The CDR3 spans 15 residues. The V end was cut by 1 base, the J end by 2 bases, with 9 bases between. Looked up from germline, CDR1 is SGHTA and CDR2 is FQGTGA. Here the CDR3 DNA reads TGTGCCAGCAGCTTAATTAACGCGGCCTACAATGAGCAGTTCTTC. Amino acids: CASSLINAAYNEQFF.

Only a few counts were recorded for this clonotype. The V call is TRBV28, the J call TRBJ1-5, with 8 bases lining up with TRBD1. Germline values: CDR1 MDHEN, CDR2 SYDVKM. The CDR3 totals 15 residues. J gave up 0 bases and V 6 bases, and 4 bases lay outside the gene matches. The CDR3 here is CASRGQDYSNQPQHF. DNA for the CDR3: TGTGCCAGCAGGGGACAGGACTATAGCAATCAGCCCCAGCATTTT. The full variable domain, in which reference TRBV28 and TRBJ1-5 provide the parts outside the CDR3, is DVKVTQSSRYLVKRTGEKVFLECVQDMDHENMFWYRQDPGLGLRLIYFSYDVKMKEKGDIPEGYSVSREKKERFSLILESASTNQTSMYLCASRGQDYSNQPQHFGDGTRLSIL.

The V call is TRBV7-9, the J call TRBJ2-7, with TRBD2 matching 9 bases. Germline V gene sequence: CDR1 SEHNR, CDR2 FQNEAQ (reference sequence). The CDR3 runs 14 residues. The V gene end was trimmed by 7 bases and the J gene end by 2 bases; junction bases not matched to a gene: 6. CDR3: CASTPREGTYEQYF. In DNA, the CDR3 is TGTGCCAGCACCCCGCGGGAGGGGACCTACGAGCAGTACTTC. Full variable domain (outside the CDR3, taken from reference TRBV7-9 and TRBJ2-7): DTGVSQNPRHKITKRGQNVTFRCDPISEHNRLYWYRQTLGQGPEFLTYFQNEAQLEKSRLLSDRFSAERPKGSFSTLEIQRTEQGDSAMYLCASTPREGTYEQYFGPGTRLTVT.

This clonotype appeared a few times. The chain couples TRBV4-3 to TRBJ2-1; D may be TRBD1 or TRBD2 (6 bases each). The J call is in doubt because the DNA end fits TRBJ2-5 better. This CDR3 region has 15 residues. In germline, CDR1 is LGHNA, CDR2 YSLEER. CDR3 in amino acids: CASSQDLGGLKTQYF. CDR3 nucleotides: TGCGCCAGCAGCCAAGATTTGGGGGGCCTAAAGACCCAGTACTTC.

J is TRBJ2-3 and V is TRBV29-1, with D possibly matching TRBD2 (5 bases). Per the germline V gene, CDR1 is SQVTM and CDR2 is ANQGSEA. The CDR3 has 12 amino acids. The chain's CDR3 is CANRATGDTQYF. Written as DNA, the CDR3 is TGCGCGAACCGGGCCACGGGGGATACGCAGTATTTT.

The sample holds a few counts of this clonotype. The chain carries TRBV23-1 and TRBJ2-3; D perhaps matches TRBD1 (6 bases). TRBV23-1 is an ORF; its function is uncertain. The ends were cut back, 2 bases at V and 0 bases at J, with 18 bases in the middle. The CDR3 has 18 residues. The chain's CDR3 is CASSQNSRGGSSTDTQYF. In nucleotides, the CDR3 is TGCGCCAGCAGTCAAAATTCCAGGGGCGGGTCGAGCACAGATACGCAGTATTTT.

The sample holds one count of this clonotype. The V and J genes are TRBV18 and TRBJ2-5; D is undetermined. V lost 5 bases and J 5 bases, leaving 12 bases between the germline ends. The CDR3 consists of 13 residues. Looked up from germline, CDR1 is KGHSH and CDR2 is LQKENI. The CDR3: CASSWAPVETQYF. The CDR3 DNA reads as TGTGCCAGCTCATGGGCCCCGGTGGAGACCCAGTACTTC. Filled out from reference TRBV18 and TRBJ2-5, the complete variable domain reads NAGVMQNPRHLVRRRGQEARLRCSPMKGHSHVYWYRQLPEEGLKFMVYLQKENIIDESGMPKERFSAEFPKEGPSILRIQQVVRGDSAAYFCASSWAPVETQYFGPGTRLLVL.

Worth noting for this clonotype: Germline and junction disagree at one end, which may indicate a read error. The CDR3 spells CATGRARDRDDEQYF. The CDR3 DNA reads as TGTGCCACCGGCAGAGCCCGGGACAGGGACGACGAGCAGTACTTC. The V gene is TRBV15, the J gene TRBJ2-7; 9 bases map to TRBD1. Germline CDR1 LNHNV, CDR2 YYDKDF (reference sequence). The CDR3 is 15 amino acids.

This clonotype has only a few counts. The chain couples TRBV9 to TRBJ2-1; 10 bases are a match to TRBD2. CDR3 size: 14 residues. V lost 3 bases and J lost 6; bases outside the gene matches: 3. In germline, CDR1 is SGDLS, CDR2 YYNGEE. CDR3 nucleotide sequence: TGTGCCAGCAGCGCGGGACTAGCGTCCAATGAGCAGTTCTTC. Translating it yields CASSAGLASNEQFF.

As concerns this clonotype: One end of the junction is discordant with germline, which a read error may explain. The chain uses TRBV18 and TRBJ1-1; possibly TRBD1 for D (6 bases). The CDR3 consists of 13 residues. Germline lookup yields CDR1 KGHSH and CDR2 LQKENI. CDR3 sequence reads: CASSPGGATEASF. CDR3 DNA sequence: TGTGCCAGCTCACCCGGGGGCGCGACTGAAGCTTCCTTT.

This clonotype appeared a few times. V usage is TRBV11-2 and J usage is TRBJ2-5; the D gene is possibly TRBD2 (5 bases). The CDR3 sequence is 12 residues long. V was clipped by 5 bases and J by 7 bases, with 11 bases between them. Germline V lookup: CDR1 SGHAT, CDR2 FQNNGV. The DNA for the CDR3 is TGTGCCAGCAGCCAAAACAGCGGGACCCAGTACTTC. Its protein is CASSQNSGTQYF. Supplemented by reference TRBV11-2 and TRBJ2-5, the full variable domain reads EAGVAQSPRYKIIEKRQSVAFWCNPISGHATLYWYQQILGQGPKLLIQFQNNGVVDDSQLPKDRFSAERLKGVDSTLKIQPAKLEDSAVYLCASSQNSGTQYFGPGTRLLVL.

The chain uses TRBV7-2 and TRBJ2-3, with TRBD2 matching over 13 bases. The germline gives CDR1 SGHTA, CDR2 FQGNSA. The CDR3 spans 17 residues. The trim removed 1 base at V and 3 bases at J, leaving 4 bases unmatched. Here the CDR3 DNA reads TGTGCCAGCAGCTTAGGATGGACTAGCGGGGGTACAGATACGCAGTATTTT. Protein: CASSLGWTSGGTDTQYF.

This clonotype was seen a handful of times. V usage is TRBV14 and J usage is TRBJ1-1, with 7 nucleotides matching TRBD1. The length of the CDR3 is 14 residues. The junction had 5 bases not matched to a gene; V was cut back by 6 bases and J by 1 base. Germline values: CDR1 SGHDN, CDR2 FVKESK. Here the CDR3 DNA reads TGTGCCAGCAGTCATCGGACAGGGAACACTGAAGCTTTCTTT. Encoded protein: CASSHRTGNTEAFF.

This clonotype was found a few times. The J gene is TRBJ2-5, the V gene TRBV25-1, with 11 bases fitting TRBD2. This CDR3 comprises 17 residues. The germline V gene has CDR1 MGHDK and CDR2 SYGVNS. The junction had 10 bases not matched to a gene; V was cut back by 2 bases and J by 5 bases. CDR3 bases: TGTGCCAGCAGTGAACCGACTAGCGGGATTATCTGGGAGACCCAGTACTTC. Its translation is CASSEPTSGIIWETQYF.

This clonotype was counted only a few times. The rearrangement uses TRBV27 and TRBJ1-3; D uncertain. The CDR3 is made up of 15 amino acids. V was clipped by 0 bases and J by 2 bases, with 8 bases between them. Germline values: CDR1 MNHEY, CDR2 SMNVEV (reference sequence). CDR3 DNA: TGTGCCAGCAGTTTATCAGCCAACGCTGGAAACACCATATATTTT. This translates into CASSLSANAGNTIYF.

This clonotype was counted only a few times. The chain couples TRBV24-1 to TRBJ2-1; D is possibly TRBD1 (5 bases). This CDR3 comprises 14 residues. The ends were cut back, 9 bases at V and 2 bases at J, with 13 bases in the middle. Germline V gives CDR1 KGHDR, CDR2 SFDVKD. The CDR3 DNA is TGTGCCACCCAACCAGACAGTACCTACAATGAGCAGTTCTTC. This sequence encodes CATQPDSTYNEQFF.

A note on this clonotype: An end of the junction does not agree with germline; a read error may underlie this. The chain is built from TRBV6-5 and TRBJ2-7; 7 bases align to TRBD2. The CDR3 covers 17 residues. CDR1 and CDR2 from the germline V gene are MNHEY and SVGAGI. The CDR3 is CASSETSYPQVGYEQYF. In DNA, the CDR3 is TGCGCCAGCAGCGAGACTAGCTATCCGCAGGTTGGCTACGAGCAGTACTTC.

The chain employs TRBV6-2 or TRBV6-3 and TRBJ2-7; D possibly corresponds to TRBD1 (6 bases). Germline CDR1 and CDR2: MNHEY and SVGEGT. The CDR3 spans 11 residues. V was cut by 7 bases and J by 2 bases, with 6 bases left in between. CDR3 protein: CASNRAYEQYF. CDR3 bases: TGTGCCAGCAACAGGGCCTACGAGCAGTACTTC.

The chain recombines TRBV20-1 with TRBJ1-1; 7 bases align to TRBD1. V shed 4 bases and J 2 bases; nucleotides not matched to a gene: 7. The CDR3 has 14 residues. The germline V gene has CDR1 DFQATT and CDR2 SNEGSKA (reference sequence). The CDR3 sequence: CSATGGGGNTEAFF. In DNA form, the CDR3 reads TGCAGTGCTACAGGAGGGGGCGGTAACACTGAAGCTTTCTTT.